The 7 T cell receptor beta chains presented below share a single source sample, sequenced in a study of cytomegalovirus exposure and HLA in healthy donors. A multiplex PCR was run with 60 Vbeta primers and 13 Jbeta primers. The table came from immunoSEQ multiplex PCR; TCRdb's copy has only in-frame clones and leaves some out. The profile shows 110,000 or so clones, about 81% of them singletons. What was sequenced was PBMCs. These receptors all stem from a man between 40 and 49 years old in good health and CMV-seronegative.

The V call is TRBV7-8, the J call TRBJ1-4; TRBD1 aligns across 9 bases. The J segment lost 8 bases and the V segment lost 7 bases, leaving 11 bases of the junction unmatched. The CDR3 sequence is 15 residues long. Looked up from germline, CDR1 is SGHVS and CDR2 is FQNEAQ. CDR3 coding DNA: TGTGCCAGCACCAAAAGGACAGGGGTTTCCGAAAAACTGTTTTTT. Translating gives CASTKRTGVSEKLFF.

This clone was found a few times. This chain joins TRBV7-3 and TRBJ2-5; 7 nucleotides agree with TRBD2. V lost 1 base and J lost 4; bases outside the gene matches: 0. Germline-derived CDR1 and CDR2 are SGHTA and FQGTGA. The CDR3 is made up of 13 amino acids. The CDR3 loop reads CASSLREGETQYF. The CDR3 DNA sequence: TGTGCCAGCAGCTTAAGGGAGGGAGAGACCCAGTACTTC.

This chain joins TRBV2 and TRBJ2-5; TRBD1 agrees at 7 bases. V gave up 5 bases and J gave up 4 bases; unmatched junction bases: 7. Per the germline V gene, CDR1 is SNHLY and CDR2 is FYNNEI. The length of the CDR3 is 14 residues. CDR3 DNA sequence: TGTGCCAGCAGTCTAGGGGGCTTGGGAGAGACCCAGTACTTC. Translated, it gives CASSLGGLGETQYF.

The chain employs TRBV9 and TRBJ1-1; no clear D. This CDR3 spans 15 amino acids. Germline CDR1 is SGDLS and CDR2 is YYNGEE. The germline V and J ends were trimmed by 0 bases and 3 bases, with 12 bases remaining between them. The CDR3 coding sequence is TGTGCCAGCAGCGTAGGGCTTGAGAGGGACACTGAAGCTTTCTTT. It encodes CASSVGLERDTEAFF. The whole variable domain, filled in from reference TRBV9 and TRBJ1-1, reads DSGVTQTPKHLITATGQRVTLRCSPRSGDLSVYWYQQSLDQGLQFLIQYYNGEERAKGNILERFSAQQFPDLHSELNLSSLELGDSALYFCASSVGLERDTEAFFGQGTRLTVV.

The V call is TRBV7-2, the J call TRBJ2-3; 12 bases match TRBD2. The CDR3 is 16 amino acids. V lost 5 bases, J lost 2 bases, and 5 bases stayed unmatched. CDR1 is SGHTA, CDR2 FQGNSA, per germline. CDR3 coding DNA: TGTGCCAGCAGCACTAGGACTAGCGGGGCCACAGATACGCAGTATTTT. It specifies CASSTRTSGATDTQYF. The full variable domain, its missing parts supplied by reference TRBV7-2 and TRBJ2-3, is GAGVSQSPSNKVTEKGKDVELRCDPISGHTALYWYRQSLGQGLEFLIYFQGNSAPDKSGLPSDRFSAERTGGSVSTLTIQRTQQEDSAVYLCASSTRTSGATDTQYFGPGTRLTVL.

Concerning this clone: The germline gene is not matched at one end of the junction; a read error may be the cause. The rearrangement joins TRBV7-2 to TRBJ2-7; D is perhaps TRBD1 (6 bases). The CDR3 length is 12 residues. CDR1 and CDR2 from the germline V gene are SGHTA and FQGNSA. CDR3 residues: CASSLVTGPTDF. The CDR3 DNA follows: TGTGCCAGCAGCTTAGTCACAGGGCCTACTGACTTC.

The chain carries TRBV7-2 and TRBJ2-1, with D uncertain. Germline-derived CDR1 and CDR2 are SGHTA and FQGNSA. CDR3 length equals 14 residues. V was cut by 1 base and J by 5 bases, with 9 bases left in between. The CDR3 coding sequence is TGTGCCAGCAGCTTAGTGGCAACAGACAATGAGCAGTTCTTC. Its protein is CASSLVATDNEQFF. The variable domain in full, completed from reference TRBV7-2 and TRBJ2-1, reads GAGVSQSPSNKVTEKGKDVELRCDPISGHTALYWYRQSLGQGLEFLIYFQGNSAPDKSGLPSDRFSAERTGGSVSTLTIQRTQQEDSAVYLCASSLVATDNEQFFGPGTRLTVL.